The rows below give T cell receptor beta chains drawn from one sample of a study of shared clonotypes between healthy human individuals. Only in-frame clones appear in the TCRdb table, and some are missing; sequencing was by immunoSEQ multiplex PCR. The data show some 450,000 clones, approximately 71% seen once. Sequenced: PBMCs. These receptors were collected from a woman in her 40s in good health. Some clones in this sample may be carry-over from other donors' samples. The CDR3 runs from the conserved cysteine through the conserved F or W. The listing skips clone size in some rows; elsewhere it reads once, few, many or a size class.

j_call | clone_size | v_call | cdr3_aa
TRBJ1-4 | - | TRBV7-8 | CASSRRFNEKLFF
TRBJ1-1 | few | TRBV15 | CAVGNKAPNTEAFF
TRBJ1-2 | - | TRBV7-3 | CASSSRGGYGYTF
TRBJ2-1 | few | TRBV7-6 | CASSSSSQGGGNEQFF
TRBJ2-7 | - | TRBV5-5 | CASSVHGDEQYF
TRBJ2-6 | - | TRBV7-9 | CASSAGQGISGANVLTF
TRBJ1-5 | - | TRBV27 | CASSPSRSQPQHF
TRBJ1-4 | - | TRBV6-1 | CASSSDQLAEKLFF
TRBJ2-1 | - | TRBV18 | CASSSRDNYNEQFF
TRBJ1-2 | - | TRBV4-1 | CASSQEGQQYYGYTF
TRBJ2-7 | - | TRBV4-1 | CASSRRQGLSYEQYF
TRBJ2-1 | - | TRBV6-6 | CASSPKDEQFF
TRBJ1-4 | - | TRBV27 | CASSPGGWREKLFF
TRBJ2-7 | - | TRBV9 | CASSPGGGGNEQYF
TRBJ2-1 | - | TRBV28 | CASHGPGLAGYNEQFF
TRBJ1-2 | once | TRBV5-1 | CASSLDGGSVYGYTF
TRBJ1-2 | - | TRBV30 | CAWSLARVGYTF
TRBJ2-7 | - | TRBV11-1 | CASSPRASGIAGEQYF
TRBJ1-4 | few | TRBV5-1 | CASSLAQGVEKLFF
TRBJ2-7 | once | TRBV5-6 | CASSLVGRTVGEQYF
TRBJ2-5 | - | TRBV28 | CASSPAIQETQYF
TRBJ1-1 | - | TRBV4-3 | CASSQDGWGRNTEAFF
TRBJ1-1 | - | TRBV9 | CASSAQGETEAFF
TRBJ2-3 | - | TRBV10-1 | CASSSSGSTDTQYF
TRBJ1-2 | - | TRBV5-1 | CASSLVLGGDGYTF
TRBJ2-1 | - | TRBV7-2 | CASSLRVGSTEQFF
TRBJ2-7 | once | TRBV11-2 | CASSLREGYEQYF
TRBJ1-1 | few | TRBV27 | CASSLTPGQRGNTEAFF
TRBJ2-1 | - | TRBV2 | CASSGVLKYNEQFF
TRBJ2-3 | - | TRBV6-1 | CASSAGPGDTQYF
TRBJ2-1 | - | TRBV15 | CATSRPGLGDNEQFF
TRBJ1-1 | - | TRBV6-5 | CASIRTGLFPEAFF
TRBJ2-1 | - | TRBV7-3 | CASSSQTGYNEQFF
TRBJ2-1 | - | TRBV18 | CASSPGWTSGIGDEQFF
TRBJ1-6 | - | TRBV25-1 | CASRGTGLVSPLHF
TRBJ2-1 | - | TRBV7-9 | CASSSARTSGNYNEQFF
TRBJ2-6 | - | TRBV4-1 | CASSLRGASGANVLTF
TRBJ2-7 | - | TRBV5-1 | CASSLAGTSGRFSYEQYF
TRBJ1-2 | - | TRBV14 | CASSQAVGENYGYTF
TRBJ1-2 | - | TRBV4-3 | CASSQAPSTGGYGYTF
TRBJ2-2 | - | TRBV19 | CASSTHSGVGTGELFF
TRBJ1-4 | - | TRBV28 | CASSSRGGFEKLFF
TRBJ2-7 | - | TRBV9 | CASSVGSSPHEQYF
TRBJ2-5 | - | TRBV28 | CASSPPGQDQETQYF